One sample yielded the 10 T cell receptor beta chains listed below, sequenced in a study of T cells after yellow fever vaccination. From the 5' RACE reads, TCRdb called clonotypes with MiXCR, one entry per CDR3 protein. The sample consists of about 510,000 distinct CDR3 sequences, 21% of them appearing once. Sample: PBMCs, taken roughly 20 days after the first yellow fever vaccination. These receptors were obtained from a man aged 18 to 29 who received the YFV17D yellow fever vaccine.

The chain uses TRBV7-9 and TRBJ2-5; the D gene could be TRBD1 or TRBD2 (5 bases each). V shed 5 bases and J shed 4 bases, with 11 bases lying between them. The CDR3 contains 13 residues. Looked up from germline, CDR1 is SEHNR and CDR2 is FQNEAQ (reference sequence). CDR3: CASSPRGLETQYF. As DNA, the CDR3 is TGTGCCAGCAGCCCCCGGGGCCTAGAGACCCAGTACTTC.

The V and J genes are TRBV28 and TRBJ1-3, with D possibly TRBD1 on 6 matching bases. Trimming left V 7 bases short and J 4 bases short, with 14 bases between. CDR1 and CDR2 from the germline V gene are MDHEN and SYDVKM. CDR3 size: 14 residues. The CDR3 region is CASIYQGNGNTIYF. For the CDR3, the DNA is TGTGCCAGCATATACCAGGGGAACGGAAACACCATATATTTT.

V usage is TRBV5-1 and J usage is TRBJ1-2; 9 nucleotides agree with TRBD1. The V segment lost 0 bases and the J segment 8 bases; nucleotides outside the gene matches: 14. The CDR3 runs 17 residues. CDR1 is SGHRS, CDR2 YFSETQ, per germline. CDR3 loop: CASSLGNLPGQGSGYTF. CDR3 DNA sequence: TGCGCCAGCAGCTTGGGTAACTTACCGGGACAGGGTAGCGGCTACACCTTC.

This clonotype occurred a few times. This CDR3 is CASSLRELNSPLHF. The CDR3 region has the DNA TGCGCCAGCAGCCTGAGAGAATTAAATTCACCCCTCCACTTT. The chain recombines TRBV4-1 with TRBJ1-6; D gene uncertain. Germline CDR1 and CDR2: MGHRA and YSYEKL. The V gene lost 4 bases and the J gene lost 7 bases, with 11 bases spanning the gap. This CDR3 region has 14 residues.

The DNA of the CDR3 is TGTGCCAGCAGCTACGGACGGGTTAATGAAAAACTGTTTTTT. Its protein product is CASSYGRVNEKLFF. The chain combines TRBV11-1 with TRBJ1-4; D remains ambiguous. CDR1 is SGHAT and CDR2 is FQDESV in the germline V gene (reference sequence). V shed 4 bases and J shed 4 bases, with 10 bases lying between them. CDR3 size: 14 residues. Combining the CDR3 with reference TRBV11-1 and TRBJ1-4 gives the whole variable domain EAEVAQSPRYKITEKSQAVAFWCDPISGHATLYWYRQILGQGPELLVQFQDESVVDDSQLPKDRFSAERLKGVDSTLKIQPAELGDSAMYLCASSYGRVNEKLFFGSGTQLSVL.

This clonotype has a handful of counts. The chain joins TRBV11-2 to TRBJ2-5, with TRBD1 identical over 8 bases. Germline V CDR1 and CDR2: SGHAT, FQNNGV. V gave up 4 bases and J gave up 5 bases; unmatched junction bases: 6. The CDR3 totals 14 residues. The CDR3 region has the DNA TGTGCCAGCAGCTCCCCGGGACAGGTGGAGACCCAGTACTTC. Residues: CASSSPGQVETQYF.

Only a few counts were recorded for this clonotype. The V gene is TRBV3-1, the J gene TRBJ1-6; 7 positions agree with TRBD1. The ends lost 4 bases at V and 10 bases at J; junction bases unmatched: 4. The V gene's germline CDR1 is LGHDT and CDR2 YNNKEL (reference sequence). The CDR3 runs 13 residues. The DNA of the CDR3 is TGTGCCAGCAGCCCCAGGGGGGCATCACCCCTCCACTTT. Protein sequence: CASSPRGASPLHF.

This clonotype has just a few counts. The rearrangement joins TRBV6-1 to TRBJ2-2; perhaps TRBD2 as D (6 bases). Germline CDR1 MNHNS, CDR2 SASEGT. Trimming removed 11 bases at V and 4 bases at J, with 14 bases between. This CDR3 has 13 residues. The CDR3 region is CAGGLGGTGELFF. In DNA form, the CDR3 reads TGTGCCGGGGGACTTGGGGGCACCGGGGAGCTGTTTTTT.

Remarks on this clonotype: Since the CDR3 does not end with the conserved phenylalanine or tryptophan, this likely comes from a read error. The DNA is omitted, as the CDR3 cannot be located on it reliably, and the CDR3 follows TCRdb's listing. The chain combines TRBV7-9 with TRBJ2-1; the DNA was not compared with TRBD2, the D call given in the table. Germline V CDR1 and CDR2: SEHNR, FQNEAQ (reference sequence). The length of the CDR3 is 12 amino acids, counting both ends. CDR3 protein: CASSFGLGSLLL.

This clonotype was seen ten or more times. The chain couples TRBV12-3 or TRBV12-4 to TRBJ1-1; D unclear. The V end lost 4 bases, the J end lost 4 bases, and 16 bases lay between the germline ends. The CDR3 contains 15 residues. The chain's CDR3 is CASSSGNGVGTEAFF. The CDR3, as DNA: TGTGCCAGCAGTTCCGGGAATGGGGTCGGCACTGAAGCTTTCTTT.